This T cell receptor beta chain was captured by sequencing in a study of blood T cell repertoires in COVID-19. Recruitment covered about two dozen US areas and drew participants whose ages spanned about 18 to 100 years. Two negative PCRs, clearance, or symptom resolution had been documented for recovered Cohort 3 donors. Per the study methods: Amplification with reference gene primers provided the estimates of nucleated cell counts. TCRdb's table, derived via immunoSEQ multiplex PCR, lists solely in-frame clones and lacks some. Clonal size and the V and J genes are those of that table, whereas D and trimming came from the DNA. The sample lists about 380,000 clones; 88% were seen once. The length of the CDR3 is 15 residues. Germline V gene data show CDR1 as MNHEY and CDR2 as SMNVEV (reference sequence). Trimming at V came to 4 bases and at J to 4 bases, leaving 7 bases not matched to a gene.

The sequencing sample was made of PBMCs or T cells enriched from blood (not recorded which). The receptor comes from a young woman who had recovered from COVID-19. V usage is TRBV27 and J usage is TRBJ2-3; the match to TRBD2 covers 8 bases. This CDR3 is CASSSERGPPDTQYF. As DNA, the CDR3 is TGTGCCAGCAGTTCCGAGCGGGGGCCCCCAGATACGCAGTATTTT.